This T cell receptor (beta chain) derives from a study of T-cell reconstitution after alpha-beta-depleted transplantation in children. Study findings and constraints: The study reportedly traced alpha-beta T cells about two months after transplant to several hundred expanded graft clones. Most T-cell counts and diversity one year after the transplant came from T cells that were newly produced.

Germline V gene data show CDR1 as SGHTA and CDR2 as FQGNSA. The CDR3 extends over 12 amino acids. Trimming took off 4 bases at V and 2 bases at J, with 6 bases between the two ends. This clonotype was counted a few times. Its specificity is not known. Using unique molecular identifiers, the investigators prepared the TCRbeta library. In TCRdb, the PCR reads were re-called with MiXCR into one record per CDR3 protein. Here the sample spans roughly 490,000 distinct CDR3 sequences, roughly 10% being singletons. The specimen comprised PBMCs, mostly from graft donor cells, sampled 180 days after TCRalphabeta/CD19-depleted stem cell transplant. The rearrangement joins TRBV7-2 to TRBJ2-7; D not resolved. The receptor's source is a female patient between 2 and 10 years old who had a stem cell transplant for aplastic anemia, so the T cells may come from the graft donor. CDR3 bases: TGTGCCAGCAGCTCTGACACCTACGAGCAGTACTTC. It specifies CASSSDTYEQYF.